Reported below is one TCR beta chain. Those enrolled in Seattle joined during active infection and were followed longitudinally afterward. In the study's own analysis: Amplification of reference gene primers was used by the study to estimate nucleated cell counts. The data were produced by immunoSEQ multiplex PCR, yet TCRdb's version contains in-frame clones alone and is incomplete. V, J and clone size derive from that table, while D and trimming were established from the DNA sequence. The profile shows 220,000 or so clones, 86% of them singletons. The source of the sample is a study of blood T cell repertoires in COVID-19. About the research overall: Specimens from acute and convalescent COVID-19 originated in the United States, Italy and Spain. PBMCs, B-cell-depleted T cells, or T cells were the source of the cDNA or gDNA that made up the material.

Germline loops: CDR1 MDHEN, CDR2 SYDVKM. V trimming: 6 bases; J trimming: 4 bases; junction bases outside the gene matches: 2. The CDR3 spans 13 residues. The source of this sequence is a woman aged 45 to 65 with COVID-19, enrolled during active disease. The sequencing input was peripheral blood. The chain uses TRBV28 and TRBJ2-7; 11 bases match TRBD1. The CDR3 DNA reads as TGTGCCAGCAGCGGGACAGGGGGGTACGAGCAGTACTTC. Protein sequence: CASSGTGGYEQYF.